The 24 T cell receptor beta chains in this list originate from one sample, sequenced in a study of blood T cell repertoires in COVID-19. Data came from immunoSEQ multiplex PCR; TCRdb stores just in-frame clones and leaves some out. The sample consists of around 77,000 clones, approximately 90% of them appearing once. Sequenced material: peripheral blood. These receptors were obtained from a man between 65 and 85 years old with active or convalescent COVID-19.

This chain links TRBV4-2 with TRBJ1-6; no clear D. The CDR3 is 14 amino acids. V was trimmed by 2 bases and J by 10 bases, leaving 12 bases between them. Germline V CDR1 and CDR2: LGHNA, YNFKEQ. The CDR3 here is CASSQPGGISPLHF. The CDR3 DNA reads as TGTGCCAGCAGCCAACCCGGAGGGATCTCACCCCTCCACTTT.

The chain combines TRBV6-5 with TRBJ2-1, with 10 bases fitting TRBD1. The CDR3 totals 16 residues. Trimming removed 0 bases from V and 9 bases from J; junction bases left unmatched: 8. Germline V gives CDR1 MNHEY, CDR2 SVGAGI. DNA of the CDR3: TGTGCCAGCAGTTACTCGGGACAGGGGTCGCGCACTGAGCAGTTCTTC. It yields the protein CASSYSGQGSRTEQFF.

J is TRBJ1-3 and V is TRBV10-3; D gene ambiguous. With 0 bases removed from V and 2 bases from J, the gap between germline ends came to 8 bases. Germline assignment: CDR1 ENHRY and CDR2 SYGVKD. The CDR3 loop spans 15 amino acids. This CDR3 is CAISESVGAGNTIYF. Written as DNA, the CDR3 is TGTGCCATCAGTGAGTCAGTGGGCGCTGGAAACACCATATATTTT.

The rearrangement links TRBV6-1 to TRBJ2-5; D possibly corresponds to TRBD1 (7 bases). This CDR3 spans 15 amino acids. The V end was cut by 1 base, the J end by 2 bases, with 11 bases between. Germline CDR1 and CDR2: MNHNS and SASEGT. Here the CDR3 reads CASSEVPGGQETQYF. As DNA, the CDR3 is TGTGCCAGCAGTGAAGTCCCAGGGGGGCAAGAGACCCAGTACTTC.

The chain recombines TRBV4-2 with TRBJ2-2; D uncertain. Germline CDR1 reads LGHNA; CDR2 reads YNFKEQ. V lost 0 bases to trimming and J lost 6 bases, with 8 bases between them. The CDR3 sequence is 14 residues long. CDR3 sequence (DNA): TGTGCCAGCAGCCAAGATCACCCGGCCGGGGAGCTGTTTTTT. Its protein is CASSQDHPAGELFF.

J is TRBJ2-7 and V is TRBV6-2 or TRBV6-3; D is uncertain. Trimming shortened V by 2 bases and J by 3 bases, and 8 bases separated the two germline ends. This CDR3 comprises 13 residues. Looked up from germline, CDR1 is MNHEY and CDR2 is SVGEGT. CDR3 nucleotide sequence: TGTGCCAGCAGTTACGAACTTCTCTACGAGCAGTACTTC. Protein product: CASSYELLYEQYF.

This clone appeared once. This chain links TRBV4-3 with TRBJ2-1; 12 positions match TRBD2. Trimming at V came to 5 bases and at J to 7 bases, leaving 3 bases not matched to a gene. The CDR3 runs 14 residues. Per germline, CDR1 LGHNA and CDR2 YSLEER. The CDR3 protein is CASSFGTSGNEQFF. The DNA of the CDR3 is TGCGCCAGCAGCTTTGGGACTAGCGGGAATGAGCAGTTCTTC.

The chain uses TRBV18 and TRBJ2-2, with 8 nucleotides matching TRBD1. This CDR3 region has 17 residues. After removal of 3 bases from V and 2 bases from J, the junction contained 8 bases not matched to a gene. Germline V CDR1 and CDR2: KGHSH, LQKENI. The CDR3 region has the DNA TGTGCCAGCTCACCGCCAAGTACAGGGGGTAACACCGGGGAGCTGTTTTTT. Protein sequence: CASSPPSTGGNTGELFF.

The chain links TRBV18 to TRBJ1-2; 7 bases map to TRBD1. V was pared by 6 bases and J by 0 bases, with 4 bases of the junction left unmatched. The germline gives CDR1 KGHSH, CDR2 LQKENI. The CDR3 has 14 amino acids. The CDR3 nucleotides read TGTGCCAGCTCTCCGGGACAGACTAACTATGGCTACACCTTC. Protein sequence: CASSPGQTNYGYTF.

The chain uses TRBV1 and TRBJ2-3; the D call TRBD2 from the table was never checked on the DNA. TRBV1 is described as a pseudogene. The CDR3 is 17 amino acids. CDR3 protein: CTSSQEGSGRLTDTQYF. The DNA of the CDR3 is TGCACCAGCAGCCAAGAAGGCAGCGGGAGGCTCACAGATACGCAGTATTTT.

J is TRBJ2-1 and V is TRBV9, with TRBD2 identical over 8 bases. There are 14 residues in the CDR3. V gave up 6 bases and J gave up 4 bases; unmatched junction bases: 6. Per the germline V gene, CDR1 is SGDLS and CDR2 is YYNGEE. The CDR3 nucleotides are TGTGCCAGCAACCCCGGGGGGGGGTACAATGAGCAGTTCTTC. Amino acids: CASNPGGGYNEQFF.

The chain links TRBV9 to TRBJ2-3; weak D call: TRBD2 (6 bases). The germline V and J ends were trimmed by 4 bases and 10 bases, with 19 bases remaining between them. The germline CDR1 and CDR2 sequences are SGDLS and YYNGEE. This CDR3 is built from 14 residues. The DNA for the CDR3 is TGTGCCAGCAGCACCGCGGGACTCCTTGGGGCGCAGTATTTT. This encodes CASSTAGLLGAQYF.

This sequence joins TRBV30 and TRBJ1-5; D gene unclear. The ends were cut back, 3 bases at V and 7 bases at J, with 13 bases in the middle. The CDR3 extends over 13 amino acids. Germline lookup yields CDR1 GTSNPN and CDR2 SVGIG (reference sequence). Here the CDR3 DNA reads TGTGCCTGGAGCCGGGGAGGGCAACAGCCCCAGCATTTT. Residues: CAWSRGGQQPQHF.

This chain uses TRBV6-5 with TRBJ2-5, with D uncertain. This CDR3 has 14 amino acids. CDR1 and CDR2 from the germline V gene are MNHEY and SVGAGI. Trimming removed 7 bases at V and 0 bases at J, with 12 bases between. The CDR3 is CASTPGGYQETQYF. In DNA form, the CDR3 reads TGTGCCAGCACCCCGGGTGGGTACCAAGAGACCCAGTACTTC.

This sequence joins TRBV27 and TRBJ2-5; possibly TRBD1 for D (6 bases). Germline V lookup: CDR1 MNHEY, CDR2 SMNVEV (reference sequence). V lost 8 bases to trimming and J lost 1 base, with 14 bases between them. CDR3 length: 14 residues. CDR3 protein: CASGRPGAQETQYF. The CDR3 coding sequence is TGTGCCAGCGGCCGACCAGGGGCCCAAGAGACCCAGTACTTC.

This chain connects TRBV30 to TRBJ2-1; 11 bases are a match to TRBD2. V gave up 5 bases and J gave up 4 bases; unmatched junction bases: 4. In germline, CDR1 is GTSNPN, CDR2 SVGIG (reference sequence). This CDR3 is built from 14 residues. The DNA of the CDR3 is TGTGCCTGGGGGACTAGCGGCCTTTACAATGAGCAGTTCTTC. It codes for CAWGTSGLYNEQFF.

The rearrangement joins TRBV5-1 to TRBJ2-7, with a tentative D call TRBD1 (6 bases). Germline V gene data show CDR1 as SGHRS and CDR2 as YFSETQ. CDR3 length: 16 amino acids. With 0 bases removed from V and 3 bases from J, the gap between germline ends came to 16 bases. CDR3 nucleotides: TGCGCCAGCAGCTTGGAGGAGTTGGGGGCTGGCTACGAGCAGTACTTC. Protein: CASSLEELGAGYEQYF.

The gene calls are TRBV6-1 and TRBJ1-4; 10 positions match TRBD1. Trimming at V came to 0 bases and at J to 7 bases, leaving 2 bases not matched to a gene. The length of the CDR3 is 15 residues. Germline V lookup: CDR1 MNHNS, CDR2 SASEGT. The CDR3 reads CASSEAGQGSEKLFF. CDR3 nucleotide sequence: TGTGCCAGCAGTGAAGCGGGACAGGGGTCTGAAAAACTGTTTTTT.

CDR3 sequence (DNA): TGTGCCAGCCGTCCCCGCGGGGGCACAGATACGCAGTATTTT. Translating gives CASRPRGGTDTQYF. The V gene is TRBV13, the J gene TRBJ2-3, with a weak D call TRBD2 (6 bases). There are 14 residues in the CDR3. Trimming cost V 8 bases and J 1 base, with 13 bases left between them. The germline CDR1 and CDR2 sequences are PRHDT and FYEKMQ (reference sequence).

The rearrangement joins TRBV5-1 to TRBJ1-6; D not certain. Germline CDR1 SGHRS, CDR2 YFSETQ. Between the trimmed V and J ends, which lost 7 bases and 1 base, there was a span of 9 bases. The CDR3 contains 14 residues. CDR3 sequence: CASGEGSYNSPLHF. The CDR3 DNA follows: TGCGCCAGCGGGGAGGGTTCCTATAATTCACCCCTCCACTTT.

This chain connects TRBV29-1 to TRBJ2-5; 12 bases agree with TRBD1. Germline V lookup: CDR1 SQVTM, CDR2 ANQGSEA. The CDR3 has 14 residues. V was clipped by 8 bases and J by 5 bases; unmatched bases: 9. The DNA for the CDR3 is TGCAGCTTTTCCGGGACAGGGGGCAGGGAGACCCAGTACTTC. Translated, it gives CSFSGTGGRETQYF.

CDR3 sequence reads: CASSYSGRGYEQYF. The CDR3 nucleotides read TGTGCCAGCAGTTACTCTGGGCGGGGGTACGAGCAGTACTTC. The chain links TRBV6-5 to TRBJ2-7; 7 bases agree with TRBD2. J lost 4 bases, V lost 0 bases, and 3 bases had no gene match. This CDR3 has 14 amino acids. Looked up from germline, CDR1 is MNHEY and CDR2 is SVGAGI.

The genes are TRBV3-1 (or the pseudogene TRBV3-2) and TRBJ1-2; the match to TRBD1 covers 8 bases. This CDR3 has 17 amino acids. Germline assignment: CDR1 LGHDT and CDR2 YNNKEL (reference sequence). V trimming: 4 bases; J trimming: 8 bases; junction bases outside the gene matches: 18. This CDR3 reads CASSLLSGGQGAYGYTF. As DNA, the CDR3 is TGTGCCAGCAGCCTCCTTAGCGGGGGGCAGGGGGCTTACGGCTACACCTTC.

V and J are TRBV2 and TRBJ1-1, with 8 bases lining up with TRBD1. This CDR3 spans 17 amino acids. Trimming took 6 bases from V and 1 from J; bases not matched to a gene: 13. Germline V gives CDR1 SNHLY, CDR2 FYNNEI. CDR3 residues: CASRRAFGTGENTEAFF. The CDR3 nucleotides read TGTGCCAGCAGACGAGCCTTCGGGACAGGAGAGAACACTGAAGCTTTCTTT.